The 9 T cell receptor beta chains below come from one sample, sequenced in a study of CD8 T cells in ankylosing spondylitis. TCRdb ran MiXCR on the 5' RACE reads and lists one entry per CDR3 protein. The sample has just over 300,000 distinct CDR3 sequences, around 21% seen once. The sample consisted of blood, either unsorted or a sorted T cell fraction (not recorded which). The receptors stem from a female donor with ankylosing spondylitis or in good health (not recorded which).

This clonotype has ten or more counts. J is TRBJ2-3 and V is TRBV29-1, with D tentatively TRBD2 (5 bases). The V and J ends lost 7 bases and 0 bases respectively, with 11 bases between them. This CDR3 comprises 13 residues. Germline CDR1 SQVTM, CDR2 ANQGSEA. The CDR3 region is CSAVGGSTDTQYF. CDR3 bases: TGCAGCGCGGTGGGCGGGAGCACAGATACGCAGTATTTT.

The chain recombines TRBV7-6 with TRBJ2-3, with a tentative D call TRBD2 (5 bases). Trimming stripped 5 bases from V and 2 bases from J, with 11 bases between. The CDR3 totals 14 residues. Germline CDR1 SGHVS, CDR2 FNYEAQ. CDR3 sequence: CASSHGLITDTQYF. DNA for the CDR3: TGTGCCAGCAGCCACGGACTTATCACAGATACGCAGTATTTT.

V and J are TRBV18 and TRBJ2-5, with D perhaps matching TRBD1 or TRBD2 (5 bases each). The germline V and J ends were trimmed by 0 bases and 5 bases, with 16 bases remaining between them. This CDR3 spans 16 amino acids. Germline CDR1 reads KGHSH; CDR2 reads LQKENI. CDR3 DNA sequence: TGTGCCAGCTCACCACCCAGTTCTAGGGACGGGGAGACCCAGTACTTC. It specifies CASSPPSSRDGETQYF.

The J gene is TRBJ1-3, the V gene TRBV5-1; D gene ambiguous. V lost 0 bases and J 0 bases, leaving 4 bases between the germline ends. The length of the CDR3 is 14 residues. Germline V gives CDR1 SGHRS, CDR2 YFSETQ. CDR3 DNA sequence: TGCGCCAGCAGCTTGGCAGACTCTGGAAACACCATATATTTT. Translating gives CASSLADSGNTIYF.

This sequence joins TRBV7-9 and TRBJ1-6; D perhaps matches TRBD1 (5 bases). V dropped 1 base and J dropped 10 bases, with 11 bases sitting between them. Germline CDR1 is SEHNR and CDR2 is FQNEAQ (reference sequence). The CDR3 contains 14 residues. The CDR3 loop reads CASSLEAGPSPLHF. In DNA, the CDR3 is TGTGCCAGCAGCTTAGAGGCAGGGCCCTCACCCCTCCACTTT.

This clonotype has a count of ten or more. J is TRBJ2-5 and V is TRBV29-1; D is possibly TRBD2 (5 bases). The CDR3 has 15 amino acids. The V end was cut by 4 bases, the J end by 1 base, with 16 bases between. Germline CDR1 and CDR2: SQVTM and ANQGSEA. The CDR3 loop is CSVVRTPEFQETQYF. CDR3 DNA sequence: TGCAGCGTTGTCAGGACTCCCGAATTCCAAGAGACCCAGTACTTC.

The chain links TRBV10-3 to TRBJ2-7, with D unresolved. CDR3 length: 13 residues. Trimming pared 8 bases from V and 4 bases from J, leaving 15 bases between. Germline V gene lookup returns CDR1 ENHRY and CDR2 SYGVKD. For the CDR3, the DNA is TGTGCCATCGGTCCCGAGAGCCTATACGAGCAGTACTTC. Its protein product is CAIGPESLYEQYF.

Comment on this clonotype: A much larger clone lies a single base off, so this may be a read error. The chain is built from TRBV11-2 and TRBJ2-1; D gene uncertain. The V gene lost 6 bases and the J gene lost 1 base, with 10 bases spanning the gap. There are 14 residues in the CDR3. CDR1 is SGHAT, CDR2 FQNNGV, per germline. The DNA for the CDR3 is TGTGCCAGCAGTCATATGCCATCCTACAATGAGCAGTTCTTC. Protein sequence: CASSHMPSYNEQFF.

This chain connects TRBV20-1 to TRBJ2-1, with a weak D call TRBD2 (5 bases). V gave up 3 bases and J gave up 3 bases, with 9 bases separating them. CDR3 length: 13 amino acids. Germline values: CDR1 DFQATT, CDR2 SNEGSKA (reference sequence). CDR3 bases: TGCAGTGCTAGTACCGGGATCTACAATGAGCAGTTCTTC. This codes for CSASTGIYNEQFF.